Listed here are 13 T cell receptor beta chains from one sample, sequenced in a study of shared clonotypes between healthy human individuals. Profiling relied on immunoSEQ multiplex PCR, and the TCRdb table lists in-frame clones only, not all of them. The repertoire has 1,400,000 or so clones, around 98.5% of them found once; the top ten carry 0.36%. Sequenced: naive CD4+ T cells sorted from blood. The subset was: CD45RA+ positively selected. The receptors here all came from a man between 25 and 39 years old in good health.

The V call is TRBV28, the J call TRBJ2-7; D is possibly TRBD1 (6 bases). The length of the CDR3 is 15 residues. V lost 6 bases to trimming and J lost 3 bases, with 18 bases between them. Germline assignment: CDR1 MDHEN and CDR2 SYDVKM. CDR3 residues: CASSLAGTGHYEQYF. For the CDR3, the DNA is TGTGCCAGCAGCCTTGCCGGGACGGGACACTACGAGCAGTACTTC. The variable domain in full, completed from reference TRBV28 and TRBJ2-7, reads DVKVTQSSRYLVKRTGEKVFLECVQDMDHENMFWYRQDPGLGLRLIYFSYDVKMKEKGDIPEGYSVSREKKERFSLILESASTNQTSMYLCASSLAGTGHYEQYFGPGTRLTVT.

The CDR3 spells CATSRATLGSGANVLTF. The DNA of the CDR3 is TGTGCCACCAGCAGGGCTACCCTTGGATCTGGGGCCAACGTCCTGACTTTC. The J gene is TRBJ2-6, the V gene TRBV15; D ambiguous. The V end was cut by 3 bases, the J end by 1 base, with 13 bases between. From germline, CDR1 is LNHNV and CDR2 YYDKDF (reference sequence). This CDR3 has 17 residues.

The V call is TRBV28, the J call TRBJ2-7, with 8 bases identical to TRBD1. The CDR3 sequence is 13 residues long. The germline V gene encodes CDR1 MDHEN and CDR2 SYDVKM. V was pared by 6 bases and J by 2 bases, with 3 bases of the junction left unmatched. CDR3 region: CASSQQGAYEQYF. CDR3 nucleotide sequence: TGTGCCAGCAGCCAACAGGGGGCCTACGAGCAGTACTTC.

With regard to this clone: Distinct nucleotide sequences in the sample also encode this CDR3. CDR3 residues: CATSRGGGPQETQYF. The CDR3 region has the DNA TGTGCCACCAGCAGAGGAGGAGGGCCTCAAGAGACCCAGTACTTC. This rearrangement joins TRBV15 to TRBJ2-5; tentative D call: TRBD2 (6 bases). V lost 1 base to trimming and J lost 2 bases, with 11 bases between them. The CDR3 runs 15 residues. CDR1 LNHNV and CDR2 YYDKDF come from the germline V gene (reference sequence). Filled out from reference TRBV15 and TRBJ2-5, the complete variable domain reads DAMVIQNPRYQVTQFGKPVTLSCSQTLNHNVMYWYQQKSSQAPKLLFHYYDKDFNNEADTPDNFQSRRPNTSFCFLDIRSPGLGDTAMYLCATSRGGGPQETQYFGPGTRLLVL.

The V gene is TRBV15, the J gene TRBJ1-4; D uncertain. CDR3 length equals 15 residues. V lost 0 bases, J lost 5 bases, and 10 bases lay in between. Germline V CDR1 and CDR2: LNHNV, YYDKDF (reference sequence). This CDR3 is CATSRDLSVNEKLFF. The CDR3 DNA reads as TGTGCCACCAGCAGAGATTTATCGGTAAATGAAAAACTGTTTTTT.

About this clone itself: The same CDR3 can be traced to other DNA sequences in this sample. The gene calls are TRBV20-1 and TRBJ2-1; D not certain. Trimming took off 5 bases at V and 5 bases at J, with 4 bases between the two ends. This CDR3 spans 10 amino acids. CDR1 is DFQATT, CDR2 SNEGSKA, per germline (reference sequence). CDR3 sequence: CSAANNEQFF. The CDR3 DNA sequence: TGCAGTGCTGCGAACAATGAGCAGTTCTTC.

The chain recombines TRBV25-1 with TRBJ2-1; D could derive from TRBD1 or TRBD2 (5 bases each). Germline V CDR1 and CDR2: MGHDK, SYGVNS. The CDR3 spans 16 residues. V was shortened by 6 bases and J by 9 bases, with 24 bases between the two germline ends. CDR3 loop: CASSGDGAGLSSEQFF. In nucleotides, the CDR3 is TGTGCCAGCAGCGGGGATGGGGCAGGGTTGTCCTCTGAGCAGTTCTTC.

The chain links TRBV11-2 to TRBJ2-1, with TRBD2 matching over 10 bases. J gave up 12 bases and V 0 bases, and 2 bases lay outside the gene matches. CDR1 is SGHAT, CDR2 FQNNGV, per germline. The CDR3 runs to 13 residues. This CDR3 is CASSLEAGGWQFF. CDR3 bases: TGTGCCAGCAGCTTAGAAGCGGGAGGGTGGCAGTTCTTC.

V and J are TRBV9 and TRBJ2-3; tentative D call: TRBD2 (5 bases). This CDR3 is 14 amino acids long. Germline values: CDR1 SGDLS, CDR2 YYNGEE. V was trimmed by 6 bases and J by 0 bases, leaving 11 bases between them. The CDR3 region is CASNSRGSTDTQYF. The CDR3 coding sequence is TGTGCCAGCAACTCAAGAGGGAGCACAGATACGCAGTATTTT.

CDR3 nucleotides: TGTGCCAGCCGTGCAGGGATTCCGTATGGCTACACCTTC. Its protein is CASRAGIPYGYTF. J is TRBJ1-2 and V is TRBV28; TRBD1 might be the D (5 bases). Trimming shortened V by 8 bases and J by 5 bases, and 15 bases separated the two germline ends. The CDR3 sequence is 13 residues long. Germline lookup yields CDR1 MDHEN and CDR2 SYDVKM.

The rearrangement links TRBV10-3 to TRBJ2-3; D is unresolved. This CDR3 spans 14 amino acids. Germline loops: CDR1 ENHRY, CDR2 SYGVKD. V was cut by 2 bases and J by 5 bases, with 11 bases left in between. In DNA form, the CDR3 reads TGTGCCATCAGTGAGCCGTTAGTCGGAGATACGCAGTATTTT. Translation: CAISEPLVGDTQYF.

This chain joins TRBV5-6 and TRBJ2-1, with D possibly being TRBD1 or TRBD2 (5 bases each). This CDR3 spans 16 amino acids. Between the trimmed V and J ends, which lost 5 bases and 8 bases, there was a span of 23 bases. CDR1 is SGHDT, CDR2 YYEEEE, per germline. DNA of the CDR3: TGTGCCAGCAGACGTACCGGGGCCCAAAATAGGGATGAGCAGTTCTTC. Its translation is CASRRTGAQNRDEQFF.

The chain employs TRBV27 and TRBJ2-1; 16 bases align to TRBD2. The germline V gene has CDR1 MNHEY and CDR2 SMNVEV (reference sequence). The CDR3 sequence is 18 residues long. V gave up 7 bases and J gave up 5 bases; unmatched junction bases: 11. DNA for the CDR3: TGTGCCAGCAATCAGGGGGGGACTAGCGGGAGGGATCACAATGAGCAGTTCTTC. It codes for CASNQGGTSGRDHNEQFF.